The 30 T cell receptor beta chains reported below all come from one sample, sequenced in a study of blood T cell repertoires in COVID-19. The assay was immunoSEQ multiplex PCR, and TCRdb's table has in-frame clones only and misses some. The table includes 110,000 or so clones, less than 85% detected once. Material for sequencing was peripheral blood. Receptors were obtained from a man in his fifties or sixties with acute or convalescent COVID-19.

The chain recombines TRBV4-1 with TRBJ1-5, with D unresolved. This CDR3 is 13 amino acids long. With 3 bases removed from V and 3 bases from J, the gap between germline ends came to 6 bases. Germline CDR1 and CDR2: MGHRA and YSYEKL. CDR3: CASSHRFNQPQHF. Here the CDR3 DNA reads TGCGCCAGCAGCCATAGATTCAATCAGCCCCAGCATTTT.

This chain's CDR3 is CASSPRQGSTEAFF. In nucleotides, the CDR3 is TGTGCCAGCAGTCCAAGACAGGGGAGCACTGAAGCTTTCTTT. The rearrangement links TRBV28 to TRBJ1-1; 8 nucleotides align to TRBD1. Germline assignment: CDR1 MDHEN and CDR2 SYDVKM. The J segment lost 4 bases and the V segment lost 5 bases, leaving 6 bases of the junction unmatched. This CDR3 is 14 amino acids long.

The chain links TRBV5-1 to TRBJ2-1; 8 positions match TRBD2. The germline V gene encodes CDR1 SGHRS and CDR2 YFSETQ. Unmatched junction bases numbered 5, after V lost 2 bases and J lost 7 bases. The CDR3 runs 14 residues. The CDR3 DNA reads TGCGCCAGCAGCTTAGTTAGCGGGGTAAATGAGCAGTTCTTC. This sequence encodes CASSLVSGVNEQFF. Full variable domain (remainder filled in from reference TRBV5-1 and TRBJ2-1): KAGVTQTPRYLIKTRGQQVTLSCSPISGHRSVSWYQQTPGQGLQFLFEYFSETQRNKGNFPGRFSGRQFSNSRSEMNVSTLELGDSALYLCASSLVSGVNEQFFGPGTRLTVL.

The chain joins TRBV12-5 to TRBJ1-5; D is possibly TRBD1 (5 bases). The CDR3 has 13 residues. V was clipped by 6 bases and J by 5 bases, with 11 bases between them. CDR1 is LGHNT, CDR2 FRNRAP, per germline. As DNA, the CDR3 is TGTGCTAGTGGCATTGCGGGGGATCAGCCCCAGCATTTT. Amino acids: CASGIAGDQPQHF.

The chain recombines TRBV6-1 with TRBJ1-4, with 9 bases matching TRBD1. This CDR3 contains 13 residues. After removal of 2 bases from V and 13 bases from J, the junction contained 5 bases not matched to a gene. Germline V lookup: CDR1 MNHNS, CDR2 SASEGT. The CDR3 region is CASSEQGTGLLFF. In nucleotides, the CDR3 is TGTGCCAGCAGTGAACAGGGGACAGGGTTACTGTTTTTT.

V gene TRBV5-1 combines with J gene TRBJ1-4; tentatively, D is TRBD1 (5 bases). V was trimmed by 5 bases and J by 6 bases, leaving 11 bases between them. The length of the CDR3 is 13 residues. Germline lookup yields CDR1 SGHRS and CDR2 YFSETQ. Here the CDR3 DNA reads TGCGCCAGCAGGAGTGGGGGGGATGAAAAACTGTTTTTT. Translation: CASRSGGDEKLFF.

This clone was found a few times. Here the CDR3 reads CASSPPGRWTEAFF. In DNA form, the CDR3 reads TGTGCCAGCAGCCCTCCGGGTCGTTGGACTGAAGCTTTCTTT. V is TRBV3-1 (or the pseudogene TRBV3-2) and J is TRBJ1-1; D gene uncertain. This CDR3 comprises 14 residues. Germline V CDR1 and CDR2: LGHDT, YNNKEL (reference sequence). V was trimmed by 4 bases and J by 5 bases, leaving 14 bases between them.

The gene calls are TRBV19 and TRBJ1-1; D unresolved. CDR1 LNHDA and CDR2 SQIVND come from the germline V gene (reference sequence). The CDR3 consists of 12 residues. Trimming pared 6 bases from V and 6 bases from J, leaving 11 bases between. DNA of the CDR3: TGTGCCAGTAGCCTTGGGAGGGCTGAAGCTTTCTTT. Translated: CASSLGRAEAFF.

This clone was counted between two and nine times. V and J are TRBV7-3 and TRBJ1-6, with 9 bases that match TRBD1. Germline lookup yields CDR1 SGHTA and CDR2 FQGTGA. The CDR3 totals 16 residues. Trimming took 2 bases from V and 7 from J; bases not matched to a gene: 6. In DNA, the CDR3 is TGTGCCAGCAGCTTATCCGGGACAGGGAGAAATTCACCCCTCCACTTT. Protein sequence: CASSLSGTGRNSPLHF.

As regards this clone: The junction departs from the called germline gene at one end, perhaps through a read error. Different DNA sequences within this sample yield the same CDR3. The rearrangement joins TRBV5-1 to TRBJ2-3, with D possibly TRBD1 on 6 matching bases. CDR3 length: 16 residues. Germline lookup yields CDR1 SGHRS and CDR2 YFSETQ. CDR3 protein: CASRTGTSVPLDTQYF. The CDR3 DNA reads TGTGCCAGCAGGACCGGGACATCGGTCCCCCTTGATACGCAGTATTTT.

CDR3 DNA: TGTGCCAGCAGCGGTAGCGGGGGGGTTAATGAGCAGTTCTTC. Translating it yields CASSGSGGVNEQFF. The chain links TRBV9 to TRBJ2-1; 11 bases match TRBD2. Germline V gene sequence: CDR1 SGDLS, CDR2 YYNGEE. Trimming took 3 bases from V and 7 from J; bases not matched to a gene: 3. The CDR3 loop spans 14 amino acids.

CDR3 protein: CASCRGNTEAFF. Here the CDR3 DNA reads TGTGCCAGCTGCAGGGGGAACACTGAAGCTTTCTTT. This chain links TRBV3-1 (or the pseudogene TRBV3-2) with TRBJ1-1, with D possibly matching TRBD1 (6 bases). CDR1 and CDR2 (germline): LGHDT, YNNKEL (reference sequence). The V end was cut by 8 bases, the J end by 1 base, with 8 bases between. This CDR3 contains 12 residues.

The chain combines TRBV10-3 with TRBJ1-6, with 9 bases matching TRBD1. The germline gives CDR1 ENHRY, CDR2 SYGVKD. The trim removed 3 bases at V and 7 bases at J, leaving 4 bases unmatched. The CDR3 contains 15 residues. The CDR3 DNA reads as TGTGCCATCAGTGATCTGGGACAGGGAAATTCACCCCTCCACTTT. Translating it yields CAISDLGQGNSPLHF.

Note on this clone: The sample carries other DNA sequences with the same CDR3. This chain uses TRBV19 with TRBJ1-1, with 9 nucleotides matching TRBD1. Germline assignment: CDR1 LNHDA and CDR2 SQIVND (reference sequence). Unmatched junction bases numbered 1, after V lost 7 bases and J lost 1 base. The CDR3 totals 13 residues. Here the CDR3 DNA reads TGTGCCAGTAAACAGGGGGCGAACACTGAAGCTTTCTTT. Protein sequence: CASKQGANTEAFF. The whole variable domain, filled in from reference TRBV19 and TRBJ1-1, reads DGGITQSPKYLFRKEGQNVTLSCEQNLNHDAMYWYRQDPGQGLRLIYYSQIVNDFQKGDIAEGYSVSREKKESFPLTVTSAQKNPTAFYLCASKQGANTEAFFGQGTRLTVV.

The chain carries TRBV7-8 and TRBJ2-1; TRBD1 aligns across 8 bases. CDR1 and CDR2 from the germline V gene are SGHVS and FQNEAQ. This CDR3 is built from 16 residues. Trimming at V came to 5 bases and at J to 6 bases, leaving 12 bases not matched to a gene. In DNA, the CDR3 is TGTGCCAGCAGCCCGTACCGGGACAGGATGGCCAATGAGCAGTTCTTC. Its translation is CASSPYRDRMANEQFF.

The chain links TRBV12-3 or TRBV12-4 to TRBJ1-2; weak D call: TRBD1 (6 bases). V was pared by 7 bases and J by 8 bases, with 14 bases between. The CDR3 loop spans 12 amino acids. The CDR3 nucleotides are TGTGCCAGCAACCGGGGGGCTAAAGGCTACACCTTC. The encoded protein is CASNRGAKGYTF.

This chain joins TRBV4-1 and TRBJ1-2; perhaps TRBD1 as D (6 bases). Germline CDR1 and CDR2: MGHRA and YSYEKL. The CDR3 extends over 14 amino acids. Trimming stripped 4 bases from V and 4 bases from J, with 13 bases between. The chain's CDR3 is CASSPTGTGYGYTF. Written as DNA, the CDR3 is TGCGCCAGCAGCCCTACAGGGACGGGCTATGGCTACACCTTC.

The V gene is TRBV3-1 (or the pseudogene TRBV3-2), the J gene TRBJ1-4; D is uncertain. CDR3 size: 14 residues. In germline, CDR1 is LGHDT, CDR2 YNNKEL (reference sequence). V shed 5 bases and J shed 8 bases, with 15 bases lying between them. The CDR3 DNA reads TGTGCCAGCAGCAATAGAGACCGAGGGGAAAAACTGTTTTTT. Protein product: CASSNRDRGEKLFF.

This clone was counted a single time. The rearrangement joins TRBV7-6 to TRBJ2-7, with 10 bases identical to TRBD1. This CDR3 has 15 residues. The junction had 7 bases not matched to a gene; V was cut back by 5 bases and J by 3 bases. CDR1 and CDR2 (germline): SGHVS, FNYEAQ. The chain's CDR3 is CASSRDRGSGYEQYF. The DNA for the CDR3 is TGTGCCAGCAGCCGGGACAGGGGATCGGGCTACGAGCAGTACTTC.

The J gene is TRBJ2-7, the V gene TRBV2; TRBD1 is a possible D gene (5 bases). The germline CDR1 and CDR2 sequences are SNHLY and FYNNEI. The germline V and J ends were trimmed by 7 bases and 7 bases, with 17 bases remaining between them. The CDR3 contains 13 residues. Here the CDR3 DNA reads TGTGCCAGCACCTACACAGGAGTGATAGAGCAGTACTTC. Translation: CASTYTGVIEQYF.

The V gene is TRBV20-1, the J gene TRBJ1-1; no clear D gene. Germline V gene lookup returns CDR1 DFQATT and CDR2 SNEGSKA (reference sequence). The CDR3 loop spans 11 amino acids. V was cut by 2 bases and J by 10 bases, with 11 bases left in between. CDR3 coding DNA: TGCAGTGCTAGAATCATGTCGGGAGCTTTCTTT. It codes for CSARIMSGAFF.

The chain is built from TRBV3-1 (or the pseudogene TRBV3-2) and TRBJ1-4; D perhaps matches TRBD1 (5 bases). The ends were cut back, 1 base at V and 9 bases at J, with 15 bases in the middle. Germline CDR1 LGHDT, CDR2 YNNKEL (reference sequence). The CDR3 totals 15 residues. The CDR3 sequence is CASSQVLGADQKLFF. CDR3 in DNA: TGTGCCAGCAGCCAAGTTTTAGGGGCAGACCAAAAACTGTTTTTT.

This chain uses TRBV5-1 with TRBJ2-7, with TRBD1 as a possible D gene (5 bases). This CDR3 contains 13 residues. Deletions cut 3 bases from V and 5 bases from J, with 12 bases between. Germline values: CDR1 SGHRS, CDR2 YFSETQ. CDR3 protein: CASSSPVRDEQYF. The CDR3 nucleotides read TGCGCCAGCAGCTCTCCTGTCAGGGACGAGCAGTACTTC. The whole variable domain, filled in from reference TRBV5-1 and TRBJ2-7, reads KAGVTQTPRYLIKTRGQQVTLSCSPISGHRSVSWYQQTPGQGLQFLFEYFSETQRNKGNFPGRFSGRQFSNSRSEMNVSTLELGDSALYLCASSSPVRDEQYFGPGTRLTVT.

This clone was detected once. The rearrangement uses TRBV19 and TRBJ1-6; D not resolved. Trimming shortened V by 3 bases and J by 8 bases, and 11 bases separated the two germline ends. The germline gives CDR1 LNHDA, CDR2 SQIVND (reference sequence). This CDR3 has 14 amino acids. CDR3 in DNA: TGTGCCAGTAGTATTAGAAGGGAGGATTCACCCCTCCACTTT. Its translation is CASSIRREDSPLHF.

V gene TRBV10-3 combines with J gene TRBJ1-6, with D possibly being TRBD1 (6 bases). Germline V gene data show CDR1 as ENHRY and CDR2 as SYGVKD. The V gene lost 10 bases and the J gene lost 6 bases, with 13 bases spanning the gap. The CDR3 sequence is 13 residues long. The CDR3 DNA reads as TGTGCCACCGGACAGCTGCTTAATTCACCCCTCCACTTT. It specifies CATGQLLNSPLHF.

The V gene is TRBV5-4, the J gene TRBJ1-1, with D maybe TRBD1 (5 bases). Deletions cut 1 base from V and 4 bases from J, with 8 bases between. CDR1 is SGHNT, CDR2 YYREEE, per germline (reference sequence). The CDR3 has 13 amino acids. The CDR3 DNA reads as TGTGCCAGCAGCTTGAGGGGTTCCACTGAAGCTTTCTTT. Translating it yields CASSLRGSTEAFF.

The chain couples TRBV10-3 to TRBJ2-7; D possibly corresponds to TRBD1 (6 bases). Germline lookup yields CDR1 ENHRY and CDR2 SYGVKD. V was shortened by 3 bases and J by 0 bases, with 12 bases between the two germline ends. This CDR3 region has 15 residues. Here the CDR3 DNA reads TGTGCCATCAGTGAAAGACAGGAGAGCTCCTACGAGCAGTACTTC. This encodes CAISERQESSYEQYF.

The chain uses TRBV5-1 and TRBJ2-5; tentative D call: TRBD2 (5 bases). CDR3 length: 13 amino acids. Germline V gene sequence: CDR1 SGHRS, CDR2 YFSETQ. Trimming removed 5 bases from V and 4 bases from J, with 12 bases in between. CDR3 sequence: CASRRTETETQYF. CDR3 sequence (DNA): TGCGCCAGCAGACGGACTGAAACAGAGACCCAGTACTTC.

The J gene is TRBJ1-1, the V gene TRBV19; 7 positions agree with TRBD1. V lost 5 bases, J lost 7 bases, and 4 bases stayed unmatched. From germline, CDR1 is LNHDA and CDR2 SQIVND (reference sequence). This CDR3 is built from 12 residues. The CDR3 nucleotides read TGTGCCAGTAGTTTCCGACAGGGTGAAGCTTTCTTT. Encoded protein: CASSFRQGEAFF. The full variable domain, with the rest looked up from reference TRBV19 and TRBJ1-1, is DGGITQSPKYLFRKEGQNVTLSCEQNLNHDAMYWYRQDPGQGLRLIYYSQIVNDFQKGDIAEGYSVSREKKESFPLTVTSAQKNPTAFYLCASSFRQGEAFFGQGTRLTVV.

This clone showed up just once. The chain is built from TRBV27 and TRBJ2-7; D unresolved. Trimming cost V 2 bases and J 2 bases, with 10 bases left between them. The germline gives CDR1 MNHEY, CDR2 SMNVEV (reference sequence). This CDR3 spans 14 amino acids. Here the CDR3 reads CASSLGSGTYEQYF. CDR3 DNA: TGTGCCAGCAGTTTAGGGTCAGGAACCTACGAGCAGTACTTC.